Below, 19 T cell receptor beta chains from the same sample are listed, as sequenced in a study of blood T cell repertoires in COVID-19. Clones were sequenced by immunoSEQ multiplex PCR, and TCRdb holds only the in-frame ones, with some missing. The repertoire holds 250,000 or so clones, 75% to 90% seen once, with approximately 3.7% in the top ten. Sequenced input: PBMCs or T cells enriched from blood (not recorded which). These TCRs come from a woman in her twenties or thirties who had been exposed to COVID-19.

The CDR3 sequence is CASSQGRGSSYEQYF. In DNA form, the CDR3 reads TGTGCCAGCAGCCAAGGGAGGGGGAGCTCCTACGAGCAGTACTTC. The chain links TRBV6-5 to TRBJ2-7; D perhaps matches TRBD2 (7 bases). Germline V gene sequence: CDR1 MNHEY, CDR2 SVGAGI. The CDR3 is made up of 15 amino acids. Trimming left V 6 bases short and J 0 bases short, with 15 bases between.

The rearrangement uses TRBV12-5 and TRBJ1-3, with unresolved D. V was cut by 6 bases and J by 4 bases, with 7 bases left in between. This CDR3 contains 12 residues. Germline CDR1 LGHNT, CDR2 FRNRAP. The CDR3 sequence is CASGLKGNTIYF. The DNA for the CDR3 is TGTGCTAGTGGACTGAAGGGAAACACCATATATTTT.

The chain couples TRBV29-1 to TRBJ1-2; 7 bases are a match to TRBD1. There are 12 residues in the CDR3. Germline loops: CDR1 SQVTM, CDR2 ANQGSEA. With V trimmed by 6 bases and J by 7 bases, 8 bases remained unmatched. The CDR3 DNA sequence: TGCAGCGTCCCGACAGGGCGAGCTGGCTACACCTTC. Protein sequence: CSVPTGRAGYTF.

This clone was detected a few times. The chain combines TRBV28 with TRBJ2-7; tentative D call: TRBD1 (5 bases). The CDR3 runs to 16 residues. Trimming took 8 bases from V and 7 from J, leaving 27 bases between them. Per germline, CDR1 MDHEN and CDR2 SYDVKM. CDR3 in amino acids: CASHYRQGTLKVEQYF. The CDR3 coding sequence is TGTGCCAGCCACTACCGCCAGGGAACCCTAAAAGTTGAGCAGTACTTC.

The chain combines TRBV3-1 (or the pseudogene TRBV3-2) with TRBJ1-2; no definite D call. V was trimmed by 0 bases and J by 5 bases, leaving 10 bases between them. The V gene's germline CDR1 is LGHDT and CDR2 YNNKEL (reference sequence). The CDR3 has 14 residues. The CDR3 here is CASSQETAGYGYTF. CDR3 coding DNA: TGTGCCAGCAGCCAAGAGACGGCAGGATATGGCTACACCTTC.

The chain is built from TRBV2 and TRBJ1-2; 7 nucleotides align to TRBD1. The CDR3 extends over 16 amino acids. Trimming took 7 bases from V and 0 from J; bases not matched to a gene: 11. Germline-derived CDR1 and CDR2 are SNHLY and FYNNEI. The CDR3: CASTPDLTGANYGYTF. For the CDR3, the DNA is TGTGCCAGCACCCCCGATCTAACAGGGGCTAACTATGGCTACACCTTC.

The chain recombines TRBV28 with TRBJ2-7; 8 bases agree with TRBD1. V was clipped by 6 bases and J by 4 bases; unmatched bases: 14. CDR1 and CDR2 (germline): MDHEN, SYDVKM. This CDR3 region has 16 residues. Written as DNA, the CDR3 is TGTGCCAGCAGCGAGTTATCGCAGGGGGCAAGGTACGAGCAGTACTTC. Amino acid sequence: CASSELSQGARYEQYF.

This rearrangement joins TRBV20-1 to TRBJ1-2, with D tentatively TRBD1 (5 bases). From germline, CDR1 is DFQATT and CDR2 SNEGSKA (reference sequence). The length of the CDR3 is 15 residues. Trimming removed 3 bases at V and 0 bases at J, with 14 bases between. CDR3 in DNA: TGCAGTGCTAGTAGCGGGACGGCAGCTAACTATGGCTACACCTTC. Residues: CSASSGTAANYGYTF.

This chain joins TRBV5-5 and TRBJ2-1; TRBD2 is a possible D gene (5 bases). The CDR3 loop spans 18 amino acids. V dropped 1 base and J dropped 6 bases, with 23 bases sitting between them. The germline gives CDR1 SGHKS, CDR2 YYEKEE (reference sequence). CDR3 loop: CASSLKYFGWERGNEQFF. Here the CDR3 DNA reads TGTGCCAGCAGCTTGAAGTATTTCGGGTGGGAACGGGGCAATGAGCAGTTCTTC. The whole variable domain, remainder taken from reference TRBV5-5 and TRBJ2-1, is DAGVTQSPTHLIKTRGQQVTLRCSPISGHKSVSWYQQVLGQGPQFIFQYYEKEERGRGNFPDRFSARQFPNYSSELNVNALLLGDSALYLCASSLKYFGWERGNEQFFGPGTRLTVL.

The CDR3 loop is CASSKGSLPDYEQYF. Here the CDR3 DNA reads TGTGCCAGCAGTAAGGGGTCCCTTCCCGACTACGAGCAGTACTTC. This chain joins TRBV2 and TRBJ2-7; possible D gene TRBD1, 5 bases. The CDR3 loop spans 15 amino acids. The V gene lost 5 bases and the J gene lost 3 bases, with 17 bases spanning the gap. Germline CDR1 SNHLY, CDR2 FYNNEI.

The chain combines TRBV28 with TRBJ1-2; TRBD1 is a possible D gene (5 bases). The CDR3 sequence is 14 residues long. V lost 8 bases to trimming and J lost 10 bases, with 23 bases between them. CDR1 MDHEN and CDR2 SYDVKM come from the germline V gene. The CDR3 is CASDSGIPNEDYTF. The CDR3 DNA follows: TGTGCCAGCGATTCAGGGATCCCTAATGAAGACTACACCTTC.

The V gene is TRBV27, the J gene TRBJ2-3; 10 bases match TRBD2. There are 16 residues in the CDR3. The germline V gene encodes CDR1 MNHEY and CDR2 SMNVEV (reference sequence). V shed 5 bases and J 5 bases; nucleotides not matched to a gene: 10. The CDR3 bases are TGTGCCAGCAGTCTACGGAGCGGGAGGGCCGTAGATACGCAGTATTTT. Translated: CASSLRSGRAVDTQYF.

The chain combines TRBV12-3 or TRBV12-4 with TRBJ2-7, with D tentatively TRBD2 (5 bases). V lost 5 bases, J lost 0 bases, and 8 bases lay in between. The CDR3 sequence is 13 residues long. The CDR3 region is CASSRGNSYEQYF. The CDR3 DNA reads as TGTGCCAGCAGTCGGGGAAACTCCTACGAGCAGTACTTC.

This rearrangement joins TRBV29-1 to TRBJ2-2; TRBD2 matches 8 bases. V was pared by 1 base and J by 0 bases, with 7 bases of the junction left unmatched. This CDR3 spans 17 amino acids. Germline values: CDR1 SQVTM, CDR2 ANQGSEA. The CDR3 DNA sequence: TGCAGCGTTGAAGCTAGAACTAGCGGAACGAACACCGGGGAGCTGTTTTTT. Translation gives CSVEARTSGTNTGELFF.

This chain joins TRBV28 and TRBJ2-7; TRBD1 might be the D (6 bases). V was trimmed by 6 bases and J by 0 bases, leaving 9 bases between them. The CDR3 extends over 13 amino acids. Germline assignment: CDR1 MDHEN and CDR2 SYDVKM. The CDR3 DNA sequence: TGTGCCAGCAGGACAGGTGTCTCCTACGAGCAGTACTTC. Its translation is CASRTGVSYEQYF. The variable domain in full, completed from reference TRBV28 and TRBJ2-7, reads DVKVTQSSRYLVKRTGEKVFLECVQDMDHENMFWYRQDPGLGLRLIYFSYDVKMKEKGDIPEGYSVSREKKERFSLILESASTNQTSMYLCASRTGVSYEQYFGPGTRLTVT.

The J gene is TRBJ2-7, the V gene TRBV7-2, with 7 bases identical to TRBD2. V lost 3 bases and J lost 5; bases outside the gene matches: 7. Germline loops: CDR1 SGHTA, CDR2 FQGNSA. This CDR3 spans 14 amino acids. In DNA form, the CDR3 reads TGTGCCAGCAGCTTGGGAGAACTAGCGAACGAGCAGTACTTC. Amino acid sequence: CASSLGELANEQYF.

The table lists this clone with a count of one. The CDR3 bases are TGTGCCAGCAGGGAGGGAGGGGAGACCCAGTACTTC. Its translation: CASREGGETQYF. The J gene is TRBJ2-5, the V gene TRBV2; 7 nucleotides match TRBD2. The ends lost 6 bases at V and 5 bases at J; junction bases unmatched: 3. This CDR3 spans 12 amino acids. The germline V gene encodes CDR1 SNHLY and CDR2 FYNNEI.

This chain joins TRBV10-3 and TRBJ1-3, with a possible D match to TRBD1 (5 bases). Trimming took off 6 bases at V and 0 bases at J, with 21 bases between the two ends. The V gene's germline CDR1 is ENHRY and CDR2 SYGVKD. The CDR3 runs 18 residues. The chain's CDR3 is CAIRGGALGRSSGNTIYF. CDR3 DNA sequence: TGTGCCATCAGGGGAGGAGCCTTGGGACGTTCCTCTGGAAACACCATATATTTT.

The chain carries TRBV6-1 and TRBJ2-1; 8 bases fit TRBD1. J lost 3 bases, V lost 3 bases, and 7 bases had no gene match. The CDR3 is 16 amino acids. The V gene's germline CDR1 is MNHNS and CDR2 SASEGT. The DNA for the CDR3 is TGTGCCAGCAGTGATAGACAGGGGTCAGGCTACAATGAGCAGTTCTTC. The encoded protein is CASSDRQGSGYNEQFF.